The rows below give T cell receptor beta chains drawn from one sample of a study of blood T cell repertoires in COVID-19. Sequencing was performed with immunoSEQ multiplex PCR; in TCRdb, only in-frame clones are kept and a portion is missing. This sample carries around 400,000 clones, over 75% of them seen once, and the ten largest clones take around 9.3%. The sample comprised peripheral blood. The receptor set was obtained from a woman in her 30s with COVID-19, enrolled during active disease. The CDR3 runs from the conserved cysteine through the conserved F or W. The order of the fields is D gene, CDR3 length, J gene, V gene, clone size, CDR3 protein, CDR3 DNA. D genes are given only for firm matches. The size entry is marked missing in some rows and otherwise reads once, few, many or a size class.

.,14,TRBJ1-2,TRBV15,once,CATSREGTYYGYTF,TGTGCCACCAGCAGAGAGGGGACATATTATGGCTACACCTTC
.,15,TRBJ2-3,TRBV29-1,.,CSVGAQRVSTDTQYF,TGCAGCGTCGGAGCCCAGCGGGTTAGCACAGATACGCAGTATTTT
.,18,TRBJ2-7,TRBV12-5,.,CASGLVPWRRVPDYEQYF,TGTGCTAGTGGTTTGGTACCCTGGCGCCGGGTTCCAGACTACGAGCAGTACTTC
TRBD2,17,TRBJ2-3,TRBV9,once,CASSATSGSFSTDTQYF,TGTGCCAGCAGCGCTACTAGCGGGAGTTTTAGCACAGATACGCAGTATTTT
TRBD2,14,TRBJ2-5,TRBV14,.,CASSHSAGGKTQYF,TGTGCCAGCAGCCACTCAGCGGGAGGCAAGACCCAGTACTTC
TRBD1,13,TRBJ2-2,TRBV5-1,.,CASSRTGAGELFF,TGCGCCAGCAGCCGCACAGGGGCAGGGGAGCTGTTTTTT
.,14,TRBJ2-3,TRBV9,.,CASSAGLYTDTQYF,TGTGCCAGCAGCGCTGGACTCTACACAGATACGCAGTATTTT
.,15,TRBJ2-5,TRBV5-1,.,CASSISGTTGETQYF,TGCGCCAGCAGCATATCCGGGACAACCGGAGAGACCCAGTACTTC
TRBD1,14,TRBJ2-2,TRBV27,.,CASRTGQVTGELFF,TGTGCCAGCAGAACGGGACAGGTCACCGGGGAGCTGTTTTTT
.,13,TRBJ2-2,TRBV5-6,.,CASSFPGAGELFF,TGTGCCAGCAGCTTCCCGGGAGCAGGGGAGCTGTTTTTT
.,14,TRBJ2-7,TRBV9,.,CASSLWDTSYEQYF,TGTGCCAGCAGCTTATGGGACACCTCCTACGAGCAGTACTTC
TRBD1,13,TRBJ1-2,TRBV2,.,CASSPQGDRGYTF,TGTGCCAGCAGTCCCCAGGGGGATAGGGGCTACACCTTC
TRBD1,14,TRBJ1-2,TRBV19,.,CASSTRTGATGYTF,TGTGCCAGTAGTACCAGGACAGGGGCGACTGGCTACACCTTC
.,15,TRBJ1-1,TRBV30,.,CAWVGTGRLETEAFF,TGTGCCTGGGTGGGGACTGGGAGGTTGGAAACTGAAGCTTTCTTT
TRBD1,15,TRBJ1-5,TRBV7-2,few,CASSWDRAHNQPQHF,TGTGCCAGCAGCTGGGACAGGGCCCACAATCAGCCCCAGCATTTT
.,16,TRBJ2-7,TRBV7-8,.,CASSFSWDSHAYEQYF,TGTGCCAGCAGCTTTTCCTGGGACTCTCACGCCTACGAGCAGTACTTC
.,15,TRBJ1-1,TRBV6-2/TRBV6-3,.,CASSYVPGANTEAFF,TGTGCCAGCAGTTACGTTCCAGGGGCGAACACTGAAGCTTTCTTT
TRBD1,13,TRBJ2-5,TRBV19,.,CASSTGGRETQYF,TGTGCCAGTAGTACAGGGGGCAGGGAGACCCAGTACTTC
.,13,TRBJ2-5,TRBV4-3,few,CASSQEIRETQYF,TGCGCCAGCAGCCAAGAGATCCGGGAGACCCAGTACTTC
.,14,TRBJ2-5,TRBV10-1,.,CASSGTGLQETQYF,TGCGCCAGCAGTGGAACAGGGCTCCAAGAGACCCAGTACTTC